Listed here are 17 T cell receptor beta chains from one sample, sequenced in a study of glioma-infiltrating T cells. The iRepertoire nested amplicon-rescue multiplex PCR amplified TCR alpha and beta CDR3s from RNA. TCRdb used MiXCR to reprocess the multiplex PCR reads, holding one entry per CDR3 protein. The profile shows some 130,000 distinct CDR3 sequences, about 25% of them singletons. Sequences were obtained from glioma tissue, nonneoplastic brain tissue, or PBMCs (not recorded which). These receptors were obtained from a human donor with low-grade glioma or glioblastoma, undergoing nonglioma brain surgery, or in good health (not recorded which).

This clonotype was seen a few times. V gene TRBV5-4 combines with J gene TRBJ1-2; TRBD1 might be the D (6 bases). V was cut by 4 bases and J by 5 bases, with 15 bases left in between. The CDR3 covers 14 residues. The V gene's germline CDR1 is SGHNT and CDR2 YYREEE (reference sequence). The CDR3 DNA follows: TGTGCCAGCAGCCCGGACAGTGGAGGTTATGGCTACACCTTC. Translated: CASSPDSGGYGYTF.

This clonotype was counted a few times. The chain recombines TRBV14 with TRBJ2-1, with 8 bases matching TRBD1. CDR1 is SGHDN, CDR2 FVKESK, per germline. The CDR3 has 12 amino acids. V lost 1 base to trimming and J lost 10 bases; unmatched junction nucleotides: 0. The CDR3 sequence is CASSQGTGEQFF. The CDR3 DNA reads as TGTGCCAGCAGCCAAGGGACAGGGGAGCAGTTCTTC.

V and J are TRBV30 and TRBJ1-3; 7 bases are a match to TRBD1. This CDR3 spans 14 amino acids. From germline, CDR1 is GTSNPN and CDR2 SVGIG (reference sequence). The V segment lost 0 bases and the J segment 2 bases; nucleotides outside the gene matches: 1. The CDR3 region is CAWSVDRAGNTIYF. DNA for the CDR3: TGTGCCTGGAGTGTCGACAGGGCTGGAAACACCATATATTTT.

This clonotype came up many times. The rearrangement links TRBV27 to TRBJ2-1, with D uncertain. V was clipped by 1 base and J by 0 bases, with 4 bases between them. The length of the CDR3 is 14 residues. From germline, CDR1 is MNHEY and CDR2 SMNVEV (reference sequence). In DNA, the CDR3 is TGTGCCAGCAGTTTATACAGCTCCTACAATGAGCAGTTCTTC. As protein: CASSLYSSYNEQFF.

As for this clonotype: A clone one base away is much larger, so this may be a read error. The J gene is TRBJ1-1, the V gene TRBV6-2 or TRBV6-3; D remains ambiguous. Germline loops: CDR1 MNHEY, CDR2 SVGEGT. The CDR3 covers 14 residues. CDR3 coding DNA: TGTGGCAGCAGTTACATGAACAGGAACACTGAAGCTTTCTTT. This encodes CGSSYMNRNTEAFF.

This clonotype was detected only a few times. The rearrangement joins TRBV18 to TRBJ1-1; TRBD1 might be the D (5 bases). The CDR3 length is 13 residues. Germline CDR1 reads KGHSH; CDR2 reads LQKENI. Trimming stripped 5 bases from V and 1 base from J, with 8 bases between. This chain's CDR3 is CASSSGQNTEAFF. CDR3 DNA: TGTGCCAGCTCATCCGGACAGAACACTGAAGCTTTCTTT.

This chain joins TRBV20-1 and TRBJ2-3; 10 bases are shared with TRBD2. Losses at the gene ends were 6 bases for V and 1 base for J; bases not matched to a gene: 10. This CDR3 spans 16 amino acids. CDR1 and CDR2 (germline): DFQATT, SNEGSKA (reference sequence). CDR3 bases: TGCAGTGCCCCCAAGCGGCTAGCGGGGGGCACAGATACGCAGTATTTT. It codes for CSAPKRLAGGTDTQYF.

The rearrangement joins TRBV2 to TRBJ2-3; TRBD2 matches at 7 bases. With V trimmed by 6 bases and J by 1 base, 4 bases remained unmatched. This CDR3 has 14 amino acids. Germline-derived CDR1 and CDR2 are SNHLY and FYNNEI. The CDR3 nucleotides read TGTGCCAGCAGAGATACTAGCGGCACAGATACGCAGTATTTT. Amino acids: CASRDTSGTDTQYF.

The rearrangement joins TRBV24-1 to TRBJ2-3, with TRBD1 matching over 11 bases. Trimming at V came to 4 bases and at J to 8 bases, leaving 4 bases not matched to a gene. CDR3 length equals 14 residues. Germline V lookup: CDR1 KGHDR, CDR2 SFDVKD. The CDR3 DNA is TGTGCCACCAGTGAAACCGGGACAGGGGGTACGCAGTATTTT. It yields the protein CATSETGTGGTQYF.

This chain joins TRBV6-2 or TRBV6-3 and TRBJ2-1; 8 nucleotides line up with TRBD1. Unmatched junction bases numbered 13, after V lost 5 bases and J lost 10 bases. Germline V gives CDR1 MNHEY, CDR2 SVGEGT. This CDR3 has 15 residues. This CDR3 is CASSRGTGGAYEQFF. The CDR3 region has the DNA TGTGCCAGCAGTAGAGGGACAGGTGGGGCCTACGAGCAGTTCTTC.

The sample holds many counts of this clonotype. The rearrangement joins TRBV27 to TRBJ2-1; the match to TRBD1 covers 11 bases. V was pared by 2 bases and J by 6 bases, with 0 bases of the junction left unmatched. The V gene's germline CDR1 is MNHEY and CDR2 SMNVEV (reference sequence). This CDR3 has 14 amino acids. The CDR3 sequence is CASSLGQGANEQFF. The CDR3 region has the DNA TGTGCCAGCAGTTTAGGACAGGGGGCCAATGAGCAGTTCTTC.

There are many counts of this clonotype. A read error may produce the germline difference seen at one junction end. The rearrangement uses TRBV28 and TRBJ2-3; 8 nucleotides line up with TRBD1. This CDR3 spans 12 amino acids. The germline gives CDR1 MDHEN, CDR2 SYDVKM. CDR3 nucleotides: TGTGCCAGCAGTTTGAGGACAGGGTCGAGCAATTTT. It yields the protein CASSLRTGSSNF.

V is TRBV7-2 and J is TRBJ1-4; D may be TRBD1 (6 bases). This CDR3 comprises 16 residues. Germline-derived CDR1 and CDR2 are SGHTA and FQGNSA. V lost 1 base and J 1 base, leaving 10 bases between the germline ends. This CDR3 reads CASSLDGGRTNEKLFF. The CDR3 nucleotides are TGTGCCAGCAGCTTAGATGGGGGGCGAACTAATGAAAAACTGTTTTTT.

Remarks on this clonotype: Germline and junction disagree at one end, which may indicate a read error. The chain couples TRBV20-1 to TRBJ2-3, with 7 bases that match TRBD1. Germline V gives CDR1 DFQATT, CDR2 SNEGSKA (reference sequence). This CDR3 has 16 amino acids. CDR3 coding DNA: TGCAGTGCTACCTTCAACAGGGGCCAACACACAGATACGCAGTGTTTT. Translated: CSATFNRGQHTDTQCF.

With respect to this clonotype: A read error may explain this, as a much larger clone is one base away. The chain couples TRBV6-1 to TRBJ2-2; D is possibly TRBD2 (5 bases). Per germline, CDR1 MNHNS and CDR2 SASEGT. The CDR3 extends over 14 amino acids. CDR3 in amino acids: CASSWGANTGEMFF. CDR3 nucleotides: TGTGCCAGCAGCTGGGGTGCGAACACCGGGGAGATGTTTTTT.

A few counts support this clonotype. The gene calls are TRBV27 and TRBJ1-6, with TRBD1 matching 11 bases. CDR1 is MNHEY, CDR2 SMNVEV, per germline (reference sequence). The CDR3 has 16 amino acids. V was pared by 5 bases and J by 6 bases, with 6 bases of the junction left unmatched. CDR3 region: CASSDPGQGVNSPLHF. The CDR3, as DNA: TGTGCCAGCAGTGACCCGGGACAGGGGGTTAATTCACCCCTCCACTTT.

This clonotype was observed at least ten times. The chain employs TRBV2 and TRBJ1-5, with TRBD1 as a possible D gene (6 bases). V lost 6 bases and J 2 bases, leaving 11 bases between the germline ends. The germline V gene has CDR1 SNHLY and CDR2 FYNNEI. The CDR3 has 14 amino acids. The CDR3 nucleotides read TGTGCCAGCAGGAACAGGGAGGGCAATCAGCCCCAGCATTTT. Translated: CASRNREGNQPQHF.